The T cell receptor (beta chain) described here comes from a study of CD8+ T cells in alopecia areata. Study-wide context: People stayed on tofacitinib for 6 to 18 months, then stopped the drug for 6 months.

With regard to this clone: Its specificity is not known.

Germline V gene lookup returns CDR1 MDHEN and CDR2 SYDVKM. V lost 1 base and J 7 bases, leaving 11 bases between the germline ends. The CDR3 contains 14 residues. Treatment described: oral pan-JAK inhibitor, 5-10 mg twice daily. Overall study findings and caveats: Normal scalp had lower clonality than lesional scalp, with alopecia totalis/universalis lesions showing this most strongly. Tofacitinib significantly brought down scalp clonality and expanded CD8+ clones among top 100. Amid tofacitinib therapy, many expanded lesional clones stayed present in scalp and blood.

The sequencing template was cDNA reverse transcribed from extracted RNA. Sequencing was performed with immunoSEQ multiplex PCR; in TCRdb, only in-frame clones are kept and a portion is missing. The profile shows about 87,000 clones, around 70% of them singletons. This sequence originates from a human donor with alopecia areata. The rearrangement links TRBV28 to TRBJ2-1, with D hard to call. The material was CD8+ T cells sorted from blood, obtained around week 44, from a patient treated with tofacitinib. The DNA for the CDR3 is TGTGCCAGCAGTTTATTGGGCTCAGAGAATGAGCAGTTCTTC. This codes for CASSLLGSENEQFF.